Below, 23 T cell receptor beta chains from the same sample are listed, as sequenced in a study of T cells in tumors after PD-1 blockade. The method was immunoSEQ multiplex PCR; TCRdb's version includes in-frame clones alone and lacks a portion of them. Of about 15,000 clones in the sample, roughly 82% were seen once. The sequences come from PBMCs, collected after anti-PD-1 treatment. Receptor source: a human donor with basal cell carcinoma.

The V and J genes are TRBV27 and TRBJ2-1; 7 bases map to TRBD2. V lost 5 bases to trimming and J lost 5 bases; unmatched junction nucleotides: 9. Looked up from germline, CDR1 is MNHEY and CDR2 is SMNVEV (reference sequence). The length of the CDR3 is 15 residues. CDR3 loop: CASSLGDYGDNEQFF. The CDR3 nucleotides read TGTGCCAGCAGTCTAGGGGACTATGGCGACAATGAGCAGTTCTTC.

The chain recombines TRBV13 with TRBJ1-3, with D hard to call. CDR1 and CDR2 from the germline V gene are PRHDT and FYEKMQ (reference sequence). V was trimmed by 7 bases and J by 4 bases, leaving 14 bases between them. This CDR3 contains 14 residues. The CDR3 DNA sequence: TGTGCCAGCAACCCACTCGACTACGGAAACACCATATATTTT. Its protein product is CASNPLDYGNTIYF.

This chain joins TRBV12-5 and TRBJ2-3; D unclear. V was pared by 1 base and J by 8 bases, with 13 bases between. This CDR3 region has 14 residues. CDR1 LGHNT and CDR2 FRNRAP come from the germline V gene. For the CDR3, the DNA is TGTGCTAGTGGTTTGGGCCTAGTCTACGGTACGCAGTATTTT. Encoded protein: CASGLGLVYGTQYF.

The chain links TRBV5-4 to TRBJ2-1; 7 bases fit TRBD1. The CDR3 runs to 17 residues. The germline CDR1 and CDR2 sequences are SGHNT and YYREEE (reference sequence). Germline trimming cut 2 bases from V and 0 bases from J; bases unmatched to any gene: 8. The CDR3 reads CASSFRTGYSSYNEQFF. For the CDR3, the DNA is TGTGCCAGCAGCTTCAGGACAGGTTACAGCTCCTACAATGAGCAGTTCTTC. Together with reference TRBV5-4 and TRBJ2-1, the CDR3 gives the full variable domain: ETGVTQSPTHLIKTRGQQVTLRCSSQSGHNTVSWYQQALGQGPQFIFQYYREEENGRGNFPPRFSGLQFPNYSSELNVNALELDDSALYLCASSFRTGYSSYNEQFFGPGTRLTVL.

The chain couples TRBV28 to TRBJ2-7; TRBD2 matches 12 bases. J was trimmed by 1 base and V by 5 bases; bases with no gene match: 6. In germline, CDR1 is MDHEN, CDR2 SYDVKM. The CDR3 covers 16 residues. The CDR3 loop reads CASSRTSGKPSYEQYF. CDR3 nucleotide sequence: TGTGCCAGCAGTCGGACTAGCGGGAAACCATCCTACGAGCAGTACTTC.

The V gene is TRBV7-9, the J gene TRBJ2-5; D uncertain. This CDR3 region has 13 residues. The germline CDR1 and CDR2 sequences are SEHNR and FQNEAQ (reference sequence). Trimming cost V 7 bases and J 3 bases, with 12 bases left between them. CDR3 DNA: TGTGCCAGCAAGCCACTCCTCGAAGAGACCCAGTACTTC. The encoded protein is CASKPLLEETQYF.

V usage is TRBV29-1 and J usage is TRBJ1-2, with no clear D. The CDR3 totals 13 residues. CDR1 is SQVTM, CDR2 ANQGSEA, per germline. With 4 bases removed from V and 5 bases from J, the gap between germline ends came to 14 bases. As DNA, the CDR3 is TGCAGCGTTGTTGGGGATCTTCGATATGGCTACACCTTC. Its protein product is CSVVGDLRYGYTF. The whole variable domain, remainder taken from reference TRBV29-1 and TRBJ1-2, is SAVISQKPSRDICQRGTSLTIQCQVDSQVTMMFWYRQQPGQSLTLIATANQGSEATYESGFVIDKFPISRPNLTFSTLTVSNMSPEDSSIYLCSVVGDLRYGYTFGSGTRLTVV.

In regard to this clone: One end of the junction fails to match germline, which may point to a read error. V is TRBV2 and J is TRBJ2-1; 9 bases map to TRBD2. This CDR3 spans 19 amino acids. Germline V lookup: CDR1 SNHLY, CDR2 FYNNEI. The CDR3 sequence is CARSYGWAREGSSYNEQFF. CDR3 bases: TGTGCCCGCAGTTACGGGTGGGCGCGGGAGGGGAGCTCCTACAATGAGCAGTTCTTC.

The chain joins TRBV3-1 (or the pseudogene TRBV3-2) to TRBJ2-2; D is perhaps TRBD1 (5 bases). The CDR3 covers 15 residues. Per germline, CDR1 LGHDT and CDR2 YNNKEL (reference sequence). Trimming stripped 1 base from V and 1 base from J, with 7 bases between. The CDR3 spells CASSQAGMNTGELFF. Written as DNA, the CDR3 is TGTGCCAGCAGCCAAGCAGGGATGAACACCGGGGAGCTGTTTTTT.

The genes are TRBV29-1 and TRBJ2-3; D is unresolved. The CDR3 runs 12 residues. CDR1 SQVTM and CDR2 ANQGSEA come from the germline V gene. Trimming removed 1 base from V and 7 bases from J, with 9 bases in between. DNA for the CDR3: TGCAGCGTTGAAGTTCCCGGTAATACGCAGTATTTT. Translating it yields CSVEVPGNTQYF.

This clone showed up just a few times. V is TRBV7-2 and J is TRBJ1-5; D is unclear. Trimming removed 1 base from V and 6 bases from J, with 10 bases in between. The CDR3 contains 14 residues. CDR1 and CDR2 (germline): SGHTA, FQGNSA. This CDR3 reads CASSLGGLGQPQHF. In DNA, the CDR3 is TGTGCCAGCAGCTTAGGTGGGCTAGGTCAGCCCCAGCATTTT.

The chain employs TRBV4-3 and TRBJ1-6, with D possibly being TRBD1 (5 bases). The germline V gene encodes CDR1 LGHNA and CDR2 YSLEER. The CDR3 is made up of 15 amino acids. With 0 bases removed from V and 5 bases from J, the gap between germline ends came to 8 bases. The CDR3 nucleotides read TGCGCCAGCAGCCAAGAGCAGGGCAATAATTCACCCCTCCACTTT. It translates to CASSQEQGNNSPLHF.

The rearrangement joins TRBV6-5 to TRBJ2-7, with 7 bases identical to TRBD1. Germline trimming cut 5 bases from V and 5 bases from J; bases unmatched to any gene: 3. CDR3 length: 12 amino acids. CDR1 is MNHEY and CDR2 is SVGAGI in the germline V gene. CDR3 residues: CASSLDRNEQYF. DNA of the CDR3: TGTGCCAGCAGTCTGGACAGGAACGAGCAGTACTTC.

CDR3 amino acids: CASSQEIAGGAGEQFF. CDR3 coding DNA: TGTGCCAGCAGCCAGGAAATAGCGGGCGGAGCGGGTGAGCAGTTCTTC. The chain employs TRBV4-2 and TRBJ2-1; TRBD2 aligns across 7 bases. The CDR3 length is 16 residues. Germline values: CDR1 LGHNA, CDR2 YNFKEQ. The ends lost 3 bases at V and 9 bases at J; junction bases unmatched: 14.

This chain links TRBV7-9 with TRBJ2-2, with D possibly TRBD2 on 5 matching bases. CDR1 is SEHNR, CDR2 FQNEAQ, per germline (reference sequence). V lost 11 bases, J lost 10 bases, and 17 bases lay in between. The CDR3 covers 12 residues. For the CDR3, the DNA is TGTGCCGCGGGTCCTTGGCGGGCGGAGCTGTTTTTT. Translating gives CAAGPWRAELFF. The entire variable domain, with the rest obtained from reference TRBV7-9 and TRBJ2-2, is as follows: DTGVSQNPRHKITKRGQNVTFRCDPISEHNRLYWYRQTLGQGPEFLTYFQNEAQLEKSRLLSDRFSAERPKGSFSTLEIQRTEQGDSAMYLCAAGPWRAELFFGEGSRLTVL.

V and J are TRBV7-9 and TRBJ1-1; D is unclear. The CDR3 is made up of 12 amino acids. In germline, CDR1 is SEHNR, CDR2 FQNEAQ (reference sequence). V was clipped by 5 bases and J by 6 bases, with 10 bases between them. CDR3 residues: CASSPERSEAFF. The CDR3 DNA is TGTGCCAGCAGCCCAGAGCGGTCTGAAGCTTTCTTT.

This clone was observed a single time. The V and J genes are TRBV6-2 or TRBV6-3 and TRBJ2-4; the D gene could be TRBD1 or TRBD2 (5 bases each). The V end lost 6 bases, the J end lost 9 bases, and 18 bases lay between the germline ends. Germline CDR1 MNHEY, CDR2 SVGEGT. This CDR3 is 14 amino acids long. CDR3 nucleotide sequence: TGTGCCAGCAGCCGGACCGGGACCCCTAGCATTCAGTACTTC. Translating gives CASSRTGTPSIQYF.

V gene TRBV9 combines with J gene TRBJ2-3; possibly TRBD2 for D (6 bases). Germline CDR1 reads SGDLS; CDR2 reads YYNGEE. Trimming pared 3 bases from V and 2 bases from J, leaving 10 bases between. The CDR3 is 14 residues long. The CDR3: CASSGGEITDTQYF. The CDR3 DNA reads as TGTGCCAGCAGCGGGGGGGAAATCACAGATACGCAGTATTTT. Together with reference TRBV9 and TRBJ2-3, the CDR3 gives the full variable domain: DSGVTQTPKHLITATGQRVTLRCSPRSGDLSVYWYQQSLDQGLQFLIQYYNGEERAKGNILERFSAQQFPDLHSELNLSSLELGDSALYFCASSGGEITDTQYFGPGTRLTVL.

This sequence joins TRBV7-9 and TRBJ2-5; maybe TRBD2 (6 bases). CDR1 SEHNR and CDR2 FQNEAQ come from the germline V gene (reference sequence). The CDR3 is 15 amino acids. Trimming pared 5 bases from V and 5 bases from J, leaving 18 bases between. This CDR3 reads CASSQAPGSGETQYF. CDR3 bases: TGTGCCAGCAGCCAGGCCCCGGGTAGCGGCGAGACCCAGTACTTC.

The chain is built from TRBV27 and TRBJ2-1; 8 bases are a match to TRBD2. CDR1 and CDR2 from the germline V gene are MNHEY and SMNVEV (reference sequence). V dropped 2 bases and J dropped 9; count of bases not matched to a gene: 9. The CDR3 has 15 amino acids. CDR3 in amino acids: CASSLVSGAIPEQFF. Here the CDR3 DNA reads TGTGCCAGCAGTTTAGTTAGCGGGGCTATACCTGAGCAGTTCTTC.

The CDR3 DNA is TGTGCCAGCAGATCCTCGACAGGGACGAATTCACCCCTCCACTTT. Translated: CASRSSTGTNSPLHF. The chain has TRBV7-2 and TRBJ1-6; 7 nucleotides line up with TRBD1. Germline assignment: CDR1 SGHTA and CDR2 FQGNSA. V shed 6 bases, J shed 7 bases, and the junction held 9 bases outside the gene matches. The CDR3 length is 15 residues.

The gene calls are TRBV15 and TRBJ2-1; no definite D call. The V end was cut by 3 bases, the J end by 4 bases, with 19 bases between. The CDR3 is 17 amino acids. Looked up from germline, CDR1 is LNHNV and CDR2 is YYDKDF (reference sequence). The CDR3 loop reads CATSRGRRRLSYNEQFF. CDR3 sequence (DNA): TGTGCCACCAGCAGGGGTCGACGCCGCTTATCTTACAATGAGCAGTTCTTC.

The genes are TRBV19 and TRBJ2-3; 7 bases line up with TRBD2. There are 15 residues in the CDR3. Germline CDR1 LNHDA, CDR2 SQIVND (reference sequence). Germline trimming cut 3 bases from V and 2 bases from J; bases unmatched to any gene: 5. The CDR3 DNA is TGTGCCAGTAGTATCGCGGGAGAGTACACAGATACGCAGTATTTT. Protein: CASSIAGEYTDTQYF.